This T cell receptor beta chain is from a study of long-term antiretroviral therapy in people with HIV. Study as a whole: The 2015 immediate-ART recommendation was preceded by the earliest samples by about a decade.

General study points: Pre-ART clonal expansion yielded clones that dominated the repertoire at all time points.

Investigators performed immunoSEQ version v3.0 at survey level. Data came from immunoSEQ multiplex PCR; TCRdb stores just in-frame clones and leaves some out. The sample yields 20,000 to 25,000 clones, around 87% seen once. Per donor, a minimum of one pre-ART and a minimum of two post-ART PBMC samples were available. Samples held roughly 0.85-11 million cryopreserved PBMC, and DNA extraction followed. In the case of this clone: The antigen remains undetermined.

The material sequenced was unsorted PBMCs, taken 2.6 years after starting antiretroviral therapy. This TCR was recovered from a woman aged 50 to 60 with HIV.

The CDR3, as DNA: TGTGCCAGCGGCCCACATAACCAAGAGACCCAGTACTTC. Its protein product is CASGPHNQETQYF. The chain recombines TRBV27 with TRBJ2-5; D unresolved. This CDR3 is built from 13 residues. Trimming removed 8 bases at V and 0 bases at J, with 10 bases between. CDR1 and CDR2 (germline): MNHEY, SMNVEV (reference sequence).